This TCR beta chain derives from a study of T-cell memory formation after mild COVID-19. Study-wide results and caveats: Pre-infection memory harbored some responding clones, suggesting cross-reactive memory joined.

TCRdb recomputed calls from the 5' RACE reads with MiXCR, one row per CDR3 protein. The sample consists of hundreds of thousands of distinct CDR3 sequences, 25% of them appearing once. This CDR3 is built from 17 residues. Germline values: CDR1 SGHNT, CDR2 YYREEE (reference sequence). With 1 base clipped from V and 7 bases from J, the junction kept 11 bases outside the gene matches. This clonotype was observed a few times. The antigen is unknown. Input material: PBMCs or a T cell subset sorted from them (not recorded which). The TCR sequence derives from an adult woman who had mild COVID-19 (a few samples of this study predate the infection). Cell type and time point are not known. This chain uses TRBV5-4 with TRBJ2-1; TRBD2 aligns across 10 bases. The DNA for the CDR3 is TGTGCCAGCAGCTTGCGGGTCCTAGCGGGAGACACGAATGAGCAGTTCTTC. Translating it yields CASSLRVLAGDTNEQFF.